Shown below are 26 T cell receptor beta chains from a single sample sequenced in a study of CD8+ T cells in alopecia areata. Reverse transcription of extracted RNA yielded cDNA, which provided the sequencing template. TCRdb keeps only in-frame clones here, not all; method: immunoSEQ multiplex PCR. This table holds 150,000 to 200,000 clones, 60% found once. Treatment described: oral pan-JAK inhibitor, 5-10 mg twice daily. This material consisted of CD4+ T cells sorted from blood, taken at week 24, from a patient treated with tofacitinib. These TCRs come from a human donor with alopecia areata.

This clone was counted between two and nine times. The rearrangement uses TRBV19 and TRBJ2-5; maybe TRBD2 (6 bases). The ends were cut back, 2 bases at V and 2 bases at J, with 12 bases in the middle. This CDR3 spans 15 amino acids. Per the germline V gene, CDR1 is LNHDA and CDR2 is SQIVND (reference sequence). Here the CDR3 DNA reads TGTGCCAGTAGTATAAATGGGAGGAGGCAAGAGACCCAGTACTTC. Protein: CASSINGRRQETQYF. Full variable domain (missing parts from reference TRBV19 and TRBJ2-5): DGGITQSPKYLFRKEGQNVTLSCEQNLNHDAMYWYRQDPGQGLRLIYYSQIVNDFQKGDIAEGYSVSREKKESFPLTVTSAQKNPTAFYLCASSINGRRQETQYFGPGTRLLVL.

Only one count was recorded for this clone. The CDR3 coding sequence is TGTGCCTGGGGCGGATCCCCGGCATCCCTCCACTTT. It translates to CAWGGSPASLHF. The chain combines TRBV30 with TRBJ1-6; D unclear. CDR3 length: 12 residues. Trimming left V 5 bases short and J 14 bases short, with 16 bases between. Germline values: CDR1 GTSNPN, CDR2 SVGIG (reference sequence).

This clone was detected only a few times. The gene calls are TRBV4-1 and TRBJ1-3; D ambiguous. Germline V lookup: CDR1 MGHRA, CDR2 YSYEKL. The length of the CDR3 is 13 residues. V was shortened by 0 bases and J by 7 bases, with 7 bases between the two germline ends. Here the CDR3 DNA reads TGCGCCAGCAGCCAAGATTCGAGGAACACCATATATTTT. This gives the protein CASSQDSRNTIYF.

This chain joins TRBV6-1 and TRBJ1-1; weak D call: TRBD1 (5 bases). The CDR3 contains 15 residues. Germline CDR1 MNHNS, CDR2 SASEGT. V was cut by 4 bases and J by 3 bases, with 15 bases left in between. CDR3 sequence reads: CASSGGQGVDTEAFF. The CDR3 bases are TGTGCCAGCAGTGGAGGGCAGGGTGTGGACACTGAAGCTTTCTTT.

This clone was seen only a few times. The chain recombines TRBV5-5 with TRBJ1-2; possibly TRBD1 for D (6 bases). Trimming left V 4 bases short and J 5 bases short, with 9 bases between. The CDR3 consists of 12 residues. In germline, CDR1 is SGHKS, CDR2 YYEKEE (reference sequence). CDR3: CASSTGQYGYTF. Written as DNA, the CDR3 is TGTGCCAGCAGCACCGGACAGTATGGCTACACCTTC.

V usage is TRBV30 and J usage is TRBJ1-6; TRBD1 agrees at 7 bases. V was pared by 3 bases and J by 0 bases, with 8 bases of the junction left unmatched. Germline V CDR1 and CDR2: GTSNPN, SVGIG (reference sequence). This CDR3 comprises 17 residues. Written as DNA, the CDR3 is TGTGCCTGGAGCCCGGGACAGTTAAGCTCCTATAATTCACCCCTCCACTTT. It yields the protein CAWSPGQLSSYNSPLHF.

Concerning this clone: Other DNA sequences in the sample encode the same CDR3. This rearrangement joins TRBV6-6 to TRBJ1-5; possible D gene TRBD1, 6 bases. Germline V lookup: CDR1 MNHNY, CDR2 SVGAGI (reference sequence). V was shortened by 6 bases and J by 0 bases, with 9 bases between the two germline ends. This CDR3 spans 14 amino acids. CDR3 protein: CASRLTGSNQPQHF. CDR3 DNA sequence: TGTGCCAGCAGGCTGACAGGTAGCAATCAGCCCCAGCATTTT.

This clone came up a few times. The chain employs TRBV5-1 and TRBJ2-3; TRBD1 might be the D (6 bases). There are 15 residues in the CDR3. Germline lookup yields CDR1 SGHRS and CDR2 YFSETQ. V shed 0 bases and J shed 4 bases, with 12 bases lying between them. The CDR3 region is CASSLVGRGPDTQYF. As DNA, the CDR3 is TGCGCCAGCAGCTTGGTCGGCAGGGGACCAGATACGCAGTATTTT. The variable domain in full, completed from reference TRBV5-1 and TRBJ2-3, reads KAGVTQTPRYLIKTRGQQVTLSCSPISGHRSVSWYQQTPGQGLQFLFEYFSETQRNKGNFPGRFSGRQFSNSRSEMNVSTLELGDSALYLCASSLVGRGPDTQYFGPGTRLTVL.

The J gene is TRBJ1-1, the V gene TRBV7-2, with D possibly matching TRBD1 (5 bases). Germline V CDR1 and CDR2: SGHTA, FQGNSA. V shed 2 bases and J shed 0 bases, with 7 bases lying between them. The CDR3 runs to 14 residues. The CDR3 nucleotides are TGTGCCAGCAGCTTATCAGGGCTGAACACTGAAGCTTTCTTT. Amino acid sequence: CASSLSGLNTEAFF.

V and J are TRBV5-1 and TRBJ1-5; D possibly corresponds to TRBD1 (5 bases). V lost 4 bases to trimming and J lost 6 bases, with 17 bases between them. Germline V gene sequence: CDR1 SGHRS, CDR2 YFSETQ. This CDR3 is built from 15 residues. The chain's CDR3 is CASSTSGLSSQPQHF. The CDR3 DNA reads TGCGCCAGCAGCACATCAGGGTTGTCATCTCAGCCCCAGCATTTT.

Of note for this clone: A read error may account for a junction end that differs from germline. The rearrangement links TRBV29-1 to TRBJ2-1, with a possible D match to TRBD2 (5 bases). Germline V lookup: CDR1 SQVTM, CDR2 ANQGSEA. The CDR3 is 12 amino acids. In DNA form, the CDR3 reads TGCAGCGTGGAAGGACTGCTCAATGAGCAGTTCTTC. Translated: CSVEGLLNEQFF.

The rearrangement links TRBV29-1 to TRBJ1-2; D unresolved. Trimming took off 3 bases at V and 7 bases at J, with 6 bases between the two ends. Germline V gene lookup returns CDR1 SQVTM and CDR2 ANQGSEA. This CDR3 has 10 residues. The CDR3 nucleotides are TGCAGCGTTGATGTGTCTGGCTACACCTTC. Amino acid sequence: CSVDVSGYTF.

The chain joins TRBV5-1 to TRBJ2-3; D gene ambiguous. The CDR3 has 13 residues. Trimming removed 5 bases at V and 4 bases at J, with 11 bases between. Germline CDR1 is SGHRS and CDR2 is YFSETQ. The CDR3 DNA is TGCGCCAGCAGTGACGTGGTCGCAGATACGCAGTATTTT. Protein product: CASSDVVADTQYF.

The chain carries TRBV7-9 and TRBJ2-7; a possible D gene is TRBD2 (6 bases). Deletions cut 4 bases from V and 3 bases from J, with 13 bases between. The germline CDR1 and CDR2 sequences are SEHNR and FQNEAQ (reference sequence). CDR3 length: 14 residues. The CDR3, as DNA: TGTGCCAGCAGCTCCCAGCGGGCCAACTACGAGCAGTACTTC. This gives the protein CASSSQRANYEQYF.

The V call is TRBV11-2, the J call TRBJ2-7; 7 positions match TRBD1. This CDR3 contains 15 residues. Per germline, CDR1 SGHAT and CDR2 FQNNGV. The junction had 8 bases not matched to a gene; V was cut back by 3 bases and J by 3 bases. The CDR3 sequence: CASSFVTGLNYEQYF. CDR3 nucleotides: TGTGCCAGCAGCTTCGTGACAGGGTTGAACTACGAGCAGTACTTC. Supplemented by reference TRBV11-2 and TRBJ2-7, the full variable domain reads EAGVAQSPRYKIIEKRQSVAFWCNPISGHATLYWYQQILGQGPKLLIQFQNNGVVDDSQLPKDRFSAERLKGVDSTLKIQPAKLEDSAVYLCASSFVTGLNYEQYFGPGTRLTVT.

This clone appeared many times. The chain has TRBV7-8 and TRBJ2-5; TRBD2 agrees at 8 bases. V lost 5 bases, J lost 5 bases, and 19 bases stayed unmatched. CDR3 size: 18 residues. Germline values: CDR1 SGHVS, CDR2 FQNEAQ. CDR3 bases: TGTGCCAGCAGCACCAGCCGGGGGGGGGCGACAATCTCGGAGACCCAGTACTTC. Translation gives CASSTSRGGATISETQYF. The whole variable domain, remainder taken from reference TRBV7-8 and TRBJ2-5, is GAGVSQSPRYKVAKRGQDVALRCDPISGHVSLFWYQQALGQGPEFLTYFQNEAQLDKSGLPSDRFFAERPEGSVSTLKIQRTQQEDSAVYLCASSTSRGGATISETQYFGPGTRLLVL.

J is TRBJ2-7 and V is TRBV7-6; 10 nucleotides agree with TRBD1. The V and J ends lost 5 bases and 4 bases, in that order; junction bases with no gene match: 2. The CDR3 consists of 13 residues. Germline V CDR1 and CDR2: SGHVS, FNYEAQ. The CDR3 loop is CASSRTGGYEQYF. The CDR3 DNA sequence: TGTGCCAGCAGCCGGACAGGGGGATACGAGCAGTACTTC.

The rearrangement links TRBV5-4 to TRBJ2-3; D might be TRBD1 (5 bases). Between the trimmed V and J ends, which lost 0 bases and 0 bases, there was a span of 11 bases. The CDR3 contains 16 residues. Per germline, CDR1 SGHNT and CDR2 YYREEE (reference sequence). DNA for the CDR3: TGTGCCAGCAGCTTGGGTGGGGCCCTTAGCACAGATACGCAGTATTTT. Protein sequence: CASSLGGALSTDTQYF.

The J gene is TRBJ1-5, the V gene TRBV29-1, with D uncertain. Germline V lookup: CDR1 SQVTM, CDR2 ANQGSEA. CDR3 length equals 10 residues. V shed 4 bases and J shed 6 bases, with 4 bases lying between them. This CDR3 reads CSVVGQPQHF. DNA for the CDR3: TGCAGCGTTGTGGGTCAGCCCCAGCATTTT.

This clone has more than one count but fewer than ten. J is TRBJ2-1 and V is TRBV15; D is unresolved. V was cut by 0 bases and J by 7 bases, with 4 bases left in between. Germline V gene sequence: CDR1 LNHNV, CDR2 YYDKDF (reference sequence). The CDR3 length is 12 residues. The CDR3 region has the DNA TGTGCCACCAGCAGAGATGTAAATGAGCAGTTCTTC. Translated: CATSRDVNEQFF. Full variable domain (rest looked up from reference TRBV15 and TRBJ2-1): DAMVIQNPRYQVTQFGKPVTLSCSQTLNHNVMYWYQQKSSQAPKLLFHYYDKDFNNEADTPDNFQSRRPNTSFCFLDIRSPGLGDTAMYLCATSRDVNEQFFGPGTRLTVL.

This clone showed up just a few times. CDR3 sequence (DNA): TGTGCCAGCAGCTTAGGGGGCAGGCAGGGTACAGATACGCAGTATTTT. Translation gives CASSLGGRQGTDTQYF. V is TRBV7-9 and J is TRBJ2-3; maybe TRBD1 (5 bases). Germline V gene sequence: CDR1 SEHNR, CDR2 FQNEAQ (reference sequence). This CDR3 contains 16 residues. Deletions cut 1 base from V and 3 bases from J, with 14 bases between.

To note about this clone: At the DNA level, this CDR3 is encoded by other sequences in the same sample as well. CDR3 sequence: CAWSRGNTDTQYF. CDR3 nucleotides: TGTGCCTGGAGTAGGGGGAACACAGATACGCAGTATTTT. The chain carries TRBV30 and TRBJ2-3, with D possibly TRBD1 on 6 matching bases. Trimming took off 2 bases at V and 2 bases at J, with 8 bases between the two ends. The CDR3 totals 13 residues. Germline V gene sequence: CDR1 GTSNPN, CDR2 SVGIG (reference sequence).

This chain connects TRBV5-6 to TRBJ2-2; D uncertain. The V end lost 0 bases, the J end lost 1 base, and 7 bases lay between the germline ends. The CDR3 is 15 amino acids. The germline CDR1 and CDR2 sequences are SGHDT and YYEEEE. As DNA, the CDR3 is TGTGCCAGCAGCTTGGGGCGGAAGAACACCGGGGAGCTGTTTTTT. The encoded protein is CASSLGRKNTGELFF. The complete variable domain, with remaining parts taken from reference TRBV5-6 and TRBJ2-2, reads DAGVTQSPTHLIKTRGQQVTLRCSPKSGHDTVSWYQQALGQGPQFIFQYYEEEERQRGNFPDRFSGHQFPNYSSELNVNALLLGDSALYLCASSLGRKNTGELFFGEGSRLTVL.

The V and J genes are TRBV7-9 and TRBJ1-4; D is undetermined. The CDR3 covers 14 residues. From germline, CDR1 is SEHNR and CDR2 FQNEAQ (reference sequence). Trimming removed 11 bases at V and 0 bases at J, with 13 bases between. DNA for the CDR3: TGTGCCCACCCCGAGGACGCAACTAATGAAAAACTGTTTTTT. Protein: CAHPEDATNEKLFF.

V is TRBV6-6 and J is TRBJ2-2; D may be TRBD2 (6 bases). The CDR3 extends over 15 amino acids. V was trimmed by 6 bases and J by 1 base, leaving 12 bases between them. The germline V gene encodes CDR1 MNHNY and CDR2 SVGAGI (reference sequence). As DNA, the CDR3 is TGTGCCAGCAGCCACGGGGGAAGGAACACCGGGGAGCTGTTTTTT. Encoded protein: CASSHGGRNTGELFF.

The gene calls are TRBV5-1 and TRBJ1-1, with D unresolved. Germline-derived CDR1 and CDR2 are SGHRS and YFSETQ. V shed 0 bases and J shed 3 bases, with 9 bases lying between them. The CDR3 extends over 14 amino acids. CDR3 DNA: TGCGCCAGCAGCTTGGGAGGGCAGGACACTGAAGCTTTCTTT. This translates into CASSLGGQDTEAFF.